This record looks at one T cell receptor (beta chain) sequence and its context. The target antigen is unknown. The source of the sample is a study of CD8 T cells in ankylosing spondylitis. Points from the study as a whole: Characteristic of ankylosing spondylitis blood, it appeared, was a TCR beta motif comprising roughly 8 highly homologous variants. CD8+ disease-linked clones were present at relatively low frequencies in blood. Clones tied to disease were said to be significantly enriched in matched ankylosing spondylitis synovial fluid.

The authors made TCR beta libraries by quantitative 5'-RACE with molecular barcodes. MiXCR, run by TCRdb on the 5' RACE reads, gives a single entry per CDR3 protein. Of around 390,000 distinct CDR3 sequences in the sample, 20% to 25% were seen once. V lost 3 bases and J lost 0, with 9 bases in between. Germline CDR1 ENHRY, CDR2 SYGVKD. This CDR3 comprises 15 residues. The V gene is TRBV10-3, the J gene TRBJ1-5; D remains ambiguous. Sequences were obtained from blood, either unsorted or a sorted T cell fraction (not recorded which). The clonotype was recovered from a male donor with ankylosing spondylitis. The CDR3 nucleotides read TGTGCCATCAGTGATCTAGGGTTTAGCAATCAGCCCCAGCATTTT. This codes for CAISDLGFSNQPQHF.